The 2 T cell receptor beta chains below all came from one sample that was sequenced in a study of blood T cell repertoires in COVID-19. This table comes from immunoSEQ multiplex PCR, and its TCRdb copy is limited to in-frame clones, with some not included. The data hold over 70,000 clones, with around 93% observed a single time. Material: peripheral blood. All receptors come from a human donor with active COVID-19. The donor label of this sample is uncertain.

CDR3 coding DNA: TGTGCCAGCAGCTCCCGAGTCCAAGAGACCCAGTACTTC. This encodes CASSSRVQETQYF. V and J are TRBV7-2 and TRBJ2-5; D gene uncertain. CDR1 SGHTA and CDR2 FQGNSA come from the germline V gene. Trimming stripped 4 bases from V and 1 base from J, with 7 bases between. CDR3 length: 13 residues. Together with reference TRBV7-2 and TRBJ2-5, the CDR3 gives the full variable domain: GAGVSQSPSNKVTEKGKDVELRCDPISGHTALYWYRQSLGQGLEFLIYFQGNSAPDKSGLPSDRFSAERTGGSVSTLTIQRTQQEDSAVYLCASSSRVQETQYFGPGTRLLVL.

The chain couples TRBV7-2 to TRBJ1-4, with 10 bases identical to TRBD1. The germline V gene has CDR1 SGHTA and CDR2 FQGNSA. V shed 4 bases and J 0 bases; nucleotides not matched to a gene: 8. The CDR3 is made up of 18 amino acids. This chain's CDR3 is CASSSGTGARPTNEKLFF. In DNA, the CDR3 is TGTGCCAGCAGCTCCGGGACAGGGGCCCGTCCAACTAATGAAAAACTGTTTTTT.